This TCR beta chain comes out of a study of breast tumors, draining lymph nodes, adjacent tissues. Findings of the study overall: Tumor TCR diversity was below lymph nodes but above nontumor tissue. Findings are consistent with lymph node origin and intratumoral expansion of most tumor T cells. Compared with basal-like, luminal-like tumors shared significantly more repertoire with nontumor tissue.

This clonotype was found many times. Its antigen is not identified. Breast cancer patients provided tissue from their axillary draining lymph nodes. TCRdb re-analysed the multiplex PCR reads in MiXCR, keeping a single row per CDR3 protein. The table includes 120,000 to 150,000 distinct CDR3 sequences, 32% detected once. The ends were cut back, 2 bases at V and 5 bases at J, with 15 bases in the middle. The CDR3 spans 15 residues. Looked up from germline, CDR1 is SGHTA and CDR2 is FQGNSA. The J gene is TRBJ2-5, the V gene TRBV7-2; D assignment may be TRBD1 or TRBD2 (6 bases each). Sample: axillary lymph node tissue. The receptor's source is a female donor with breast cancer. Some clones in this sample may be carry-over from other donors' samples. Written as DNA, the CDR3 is TGTGCCAGCAGCTTAAGGGGGGCTGGTTGGGAGACCCAGTACTTC. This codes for CASSLRGAGWETQYF.